Sequencing of this T cell receptor (beta chain) was carried out in a study of technical replicates of blood from a handful of donors. Only in-frame clones appear in the TCRdb table, and some are missing; sequencing was by immunoSEQ multiplex PCR. The sample lists about 97,000 clones; about 96% were seen once. The V end lost 3 bases, the J end lost 0 bases, and 14 bases lay between the germline ends. The CDR3 spans 16 residues. Germline V gene lookup returns CDR1 SGHNT and CDR2 YYREEE (reference sequence). Source material: T cells isolated from PBMCs. This chain joins TRBV5-4 and TRBJ2-3; a weak D match, TRBD2 (5 bases). The TCR sequence derives from a human donor in good health. The CDR3, as DNA: TGTGCCAGCAGCTCTGGAGCGGATACTAGCACAGATACGCAGTATTTT. Protein sequence: CASSSGADTSTDTQYF. Full variable domain (outside the CDR3, taken from reference TRBV5-4 and TRBJ2-3): ETGVTQSPTHLIKTRGQQVTLRCSSQSGHNTVSWYQQALGQGPQFIFQYYREEENGRGNFPPRFSGLQFPNYSSELNVNALELDDSALYLCASSSGADTSTDTQYFGPGTRLTVL.